This T cell receptor beta chain emerged from a study of glioma-infiltrating T cells after dendritic cell vaccination. From germline, CDR1 is MNHNS and CDR2 SASEGT. V gave up 4 bases and J gave up 1 base, with 13 bases separating them. The CDR3 loop spans 16 amino acids. For this clone: Antigen specificity is unknown.

This table comes from immunoSEQ multiplex PCR, and its TCRdb copy is limited to in-frame clones, with some not included. The sample holds about 64,000 clones, approximately 85% seen once. Study-level points and caveats: The cohort had few patients with full blood and tumor sets.

Specimen: blood, collected before dendritic cell vaccination. The rearrangement uses TRBV6-1 and TRBJ2-2; TRBD1 might be the D (6 bases). The receptor was isolated from a human donor with glioblastoma. CDR3 in amino acids: CASSVRTALNTGELFF. The CDR3 DNA reads TGTGCCAGCAGTGTTAGGACAGCTCTGAACACCGGGGAGCTGTTTTTT.